The present TCR beta chain was sequenced within a study of T-cell memory formation after mild COVID-19. Turning to the study itself: TCR clusters largely stayed donor specific.

The study's findings and limits: A balance of CD4 and CD8 characterized clones contracting day 15 to 85, whereas later expanders leaned CD4+.

This clonotype was recorded many times. What it binds is unknown. The CDR3 runs to 17 residues. Germline CDR1 and CDR2: SGHRS and YFSETQ. The J segment lost 7 bases and the V segment lost 4 bases, leaving 11 bases of the junction unmatched. TCRdb independently ran MiXCR on the 5' RACE reads; one entry per CDR3 protein. The table shows some 260,000 distinct CDR3 sequences, with around 15% occurring only once. This TCR derives from a young man who had mild COVID-19 (a few samples of this study predate the infection). Cell type and time point are not known. The sequencing sample was made of PBMCs or a T cell subset sorted from them (not recorded which). This sequence joins TRBV5-1 and TRBJ1-6; the match to TRBD1 covers 10 bases. The CDR3 sequence is CASSQQPGQGSNSPLHF. For the CDR3, the DNA is TGCGCCAGCAGCCAGCAGCCGGGACAGGGGTCGAATTCACCCCTCCACTTT.